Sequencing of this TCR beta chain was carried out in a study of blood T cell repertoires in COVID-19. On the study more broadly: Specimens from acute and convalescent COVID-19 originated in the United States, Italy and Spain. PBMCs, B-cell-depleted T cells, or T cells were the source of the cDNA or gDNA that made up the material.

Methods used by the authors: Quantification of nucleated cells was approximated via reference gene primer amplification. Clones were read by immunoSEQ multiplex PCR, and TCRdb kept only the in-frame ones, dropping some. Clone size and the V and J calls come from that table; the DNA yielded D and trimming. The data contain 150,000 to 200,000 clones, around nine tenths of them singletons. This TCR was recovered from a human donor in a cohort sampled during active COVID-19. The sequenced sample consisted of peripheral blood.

The chain's CDR3 is CASSILGELFF. The CDR3 DNA sequence: TGTGCCAGTAGTATATTAGGGGAGCTGTTTTTT. This chain connects TRBV19 to TRBJ2-2; D call uncertain. V dropped 2 bases and J dropped 8 bases, with 3 bases sitting between them. Germline assignment: CDR1 LNHDA and CDR2 SQIVND (reference sequence). The CDR3 has 11 residues.